This TCR beta chain was sequenced in a study of T-cell memory formation after mild COVID-19. Points from the study as a whole: For contracting clones, CD4+ ones sat mainly in CM and EM, CD8+ in EMRA. Prior to infection, memory already included some responding clones, suggesting cross-reactive memory joined.

CDR3 length: 14 amino acids. Germline V gives CDR1 SGHRS, CDR2 YFSETQ. Trimming took off 0 bases at V and 2 bases at J, with 8 bases between the two ends. TCR alpha and TCR beta cDNA libraries carrying sample barcodes and UMIs were produced by 5'RACE using constant-segment primers. TCRdb processed the 5' RACE reads anew with MiXCR; each CDR3 protein has one entry. This sample has around 420,000 distinct CDR3 sequences; 20% to 25% occur once, and the top ten carry around 8.8%. Regarding this clonotype: Its antigen is as yet unknown.

The source of this sequence is an adult woman who had mild COVID-19 (a few samples of this study predate the infection). Cell type and time point are not known. Sequencing was carried out using PBMCs or a T cell subset sorted from them (not recorded which). The chain links TRBV5-1 to TRBJ1-2, with D unclear. CDR3 amino acids: CASSLGFENYGYTF. For the CDR3, the DNA is TGCGCCAGCAGCTTGGGATTCGAAAACTATGGCTACACCTTC.